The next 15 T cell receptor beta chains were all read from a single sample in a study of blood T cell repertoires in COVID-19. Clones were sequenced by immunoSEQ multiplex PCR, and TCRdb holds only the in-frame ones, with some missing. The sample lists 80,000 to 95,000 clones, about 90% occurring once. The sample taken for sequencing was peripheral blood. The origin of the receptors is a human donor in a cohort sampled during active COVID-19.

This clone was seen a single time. The DNA for the CDR3 is TGTGCCAGCAGCTCGGAGGGGTATGAAAAACTGTTTTTT. Its protein is CASSSEGYEKLFF. This chain uses TRBV5-4 with TRBJ1-4, with D possibly matching TRBD1 (5 bases). CDR1 is SGHNT and CDR2 is YYREEE in the germline V gene (reference sequence). The CDR3 runs to 13 residues. Trimming pared 3 bases from V and 6 bases from J, leaving 9 bases between.

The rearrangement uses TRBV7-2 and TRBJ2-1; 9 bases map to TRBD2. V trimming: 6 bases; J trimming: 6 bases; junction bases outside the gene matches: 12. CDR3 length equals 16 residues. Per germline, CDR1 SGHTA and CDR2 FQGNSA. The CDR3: CASRPISGGPTNEQFF. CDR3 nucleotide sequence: TGTGCCAGCAGACCGATTAGCGGGGGCCCGACCAATGAGCAGTTCTTC.

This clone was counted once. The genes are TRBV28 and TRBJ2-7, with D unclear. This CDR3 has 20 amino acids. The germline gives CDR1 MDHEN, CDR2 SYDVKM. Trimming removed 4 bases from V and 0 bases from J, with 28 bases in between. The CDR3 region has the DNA TGTGCCAGCAGTTCGGGTTTTGTTTGGCCGCCGGAAAATAGCTCCTACGAGCAGTACTTC. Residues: CASSSGFVWPPENSSYEQYF.

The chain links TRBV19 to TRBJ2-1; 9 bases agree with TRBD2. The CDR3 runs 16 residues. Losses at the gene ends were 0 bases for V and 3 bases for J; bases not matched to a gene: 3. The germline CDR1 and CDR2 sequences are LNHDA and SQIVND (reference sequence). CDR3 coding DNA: TGTGCCAGTAGTATAGATAGCGGGGGAGTCTACAATGAGCAGTTCTTC. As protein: CASSIDSGGVYNEQFF.

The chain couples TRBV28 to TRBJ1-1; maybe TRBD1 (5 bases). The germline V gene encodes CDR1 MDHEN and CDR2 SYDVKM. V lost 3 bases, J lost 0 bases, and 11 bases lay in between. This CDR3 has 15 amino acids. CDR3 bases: TGTGCCAGCAGTTTCGGGGGAGTCATGAACACTGAAGCTTTCTTT. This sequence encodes CASSFGGVMNTEAFF. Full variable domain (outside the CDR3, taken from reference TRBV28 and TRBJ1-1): DVKVTQSSRYLVKRTGEKVFLECVQDMDHENMFWYRQDPGLGLRLIYFSYDVKMKEKGDIPEGYSVSREKKERFSLILESASTNQTSMYLCASSFGGVMNTEAFFGQGTRLTVV.

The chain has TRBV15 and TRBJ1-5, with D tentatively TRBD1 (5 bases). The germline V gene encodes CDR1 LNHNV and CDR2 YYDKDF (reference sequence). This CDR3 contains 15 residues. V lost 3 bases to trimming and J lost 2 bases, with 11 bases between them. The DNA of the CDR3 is TGTGCCACCAGCAGCATAGGGGTAGGCAATCAGCCCCAGCATTTT. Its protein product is CATSSIGVGNQPQHF.

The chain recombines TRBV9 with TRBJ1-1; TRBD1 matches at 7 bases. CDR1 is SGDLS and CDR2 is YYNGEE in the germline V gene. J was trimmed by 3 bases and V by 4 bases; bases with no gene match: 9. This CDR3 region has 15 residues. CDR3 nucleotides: TGTGCCAGCAGCCTCCGGGACAGTCCCTACACTGAAGCTTTCTTT. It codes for CASSLRDSPYTEAFF.

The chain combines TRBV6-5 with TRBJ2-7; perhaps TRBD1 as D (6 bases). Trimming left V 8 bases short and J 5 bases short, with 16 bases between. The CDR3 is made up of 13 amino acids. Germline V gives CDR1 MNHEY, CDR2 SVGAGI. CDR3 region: CASGNRAVDEQYF. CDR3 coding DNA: TGTGCCAGCGGAAACAGGGCTGTGGACGAGCAGTACTTC.

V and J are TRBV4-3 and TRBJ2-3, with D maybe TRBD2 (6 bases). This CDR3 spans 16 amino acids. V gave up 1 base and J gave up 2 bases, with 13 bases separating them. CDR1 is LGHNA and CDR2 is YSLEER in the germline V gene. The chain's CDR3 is CASSQVLSGDTDTQYF. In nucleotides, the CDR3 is TGCGCCAGCAGCCAAGTGCTTTCGGGGGACACAGATACGCAGTATTTT.

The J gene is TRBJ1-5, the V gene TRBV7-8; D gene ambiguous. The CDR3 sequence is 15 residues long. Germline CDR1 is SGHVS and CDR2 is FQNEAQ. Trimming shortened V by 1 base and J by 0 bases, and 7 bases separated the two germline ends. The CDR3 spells CASSLDGVSNQPQHF. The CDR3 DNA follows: TGTGCCAGCAGCTTAGACGGGGTTAGCAATCAGCCCCAGCATTTT.

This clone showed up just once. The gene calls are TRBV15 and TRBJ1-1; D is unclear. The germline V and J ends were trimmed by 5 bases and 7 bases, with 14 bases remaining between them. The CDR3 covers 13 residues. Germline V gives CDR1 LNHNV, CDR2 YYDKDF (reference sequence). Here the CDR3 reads CATSPQVRNEAFF. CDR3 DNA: TGTGCCACCAGCCCCCAAGTGCGGAATGAAGCTTTCTTT.

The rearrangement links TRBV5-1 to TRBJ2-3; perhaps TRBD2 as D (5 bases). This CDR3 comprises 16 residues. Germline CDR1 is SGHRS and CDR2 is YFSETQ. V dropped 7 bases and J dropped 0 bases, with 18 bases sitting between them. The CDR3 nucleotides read TGCGCCAGCGGACTTAACGGGTTCGCTAGCACAGATACGCAGTATTTT. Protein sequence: CASGLNGFASTDTQYF.

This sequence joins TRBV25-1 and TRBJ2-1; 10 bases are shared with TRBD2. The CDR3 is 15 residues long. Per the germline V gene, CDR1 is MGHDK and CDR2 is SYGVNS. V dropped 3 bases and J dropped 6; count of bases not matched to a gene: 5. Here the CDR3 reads CASSDGLAAGNEQFF. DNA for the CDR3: TGTGCCAGCAGTGACGGACTAGCGGCTGGCAATGAGCAGTTCTTC.

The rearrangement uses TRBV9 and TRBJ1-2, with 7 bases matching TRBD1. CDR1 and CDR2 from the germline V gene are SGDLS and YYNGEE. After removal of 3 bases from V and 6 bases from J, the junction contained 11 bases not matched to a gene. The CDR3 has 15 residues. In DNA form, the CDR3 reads TGTGCCAGCAGCGCCCTTCTACAGGGGATCCATGGCTACACCTTC. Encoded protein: CASSALLQGIHGYTF.

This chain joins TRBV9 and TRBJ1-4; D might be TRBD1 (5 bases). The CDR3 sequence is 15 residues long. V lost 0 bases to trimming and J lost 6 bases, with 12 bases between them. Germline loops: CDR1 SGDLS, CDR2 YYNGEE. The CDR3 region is CASSVVGDSYEKLFF. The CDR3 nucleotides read TGTGCCAGCAGCGTAGTAGGCGACAGCTATGAAAAACTGTTTTTT.